The clone carrying this T cell receptor beta chain was detected a few times. No antigen is known for it. Only in-frame clones appear in the TCRdb table, and some are missing; sequencing was by immunoSEQ multiplex PCR. The sample lists just under 85,000 clones, 91% seen once, with about 8% in the top ten. The data were obtained in a study of graft-versus-host responses after intestinal transplantation. About the study: Among the recipients, transplants were multivisceral, liver-intestinal, or isolated intestinal. Every recipient had anti-thymocyte globulin induction and 2 to 4 years of tacrolimus plus steroids.

The CDR3 covers 14 residues. The V end lost 5 bases, the J end lost 6 bases, and 17 bases lay between the germline ends. Per the germline V gene, CDR1 is SNHLY and CDR2 is FYNNEI. The sequence derives from a human donor who was the organ donor for an intestinal transplant. The rearrangement links TRBV2 to TRBJ2-7, with a weak D call TRBD2 (5 bases). Source: unstimulated CD8+ T cells sorted from spleen or lymph node cells, taken before transplant. CDR3 loop: CASSLPTGKAEQYF. The CDR3 region has the DNA TGTGCCAGCAGTTTACCGACGGGGAAGGCCGAGCAGTACTTC.